This T cell receptor (beta chain) originates from a study of T-cell memory formation after mild COVID-19. The V gene end was trimmed by 2 bases and the J gene end by 9 bases; junction bases not matched to a gene: 4. CDR3 size: 14 residues. Germline assignment: CDR1 MNHEY and CDR2 SVGAGI. TCRdb passed the 5' RACE reads through MiXCR, listing each CDR3 protein once. The table records about 300,000 distinct CDR3 sequences, just under 20% of them present only once. V usage is TRBV6-5 and J usage is TRBJ2-3, with 11 bases identical to TRBD2. Sequences were obtained from PBMCs or a T cell subset sorted from them (not recorded which). This receptor was taken from a man in his late teens or twenties who had mild COVID-19 (a few samples of this study predate the infection). Cell type and time point are not known. The CDR3 coding sequence is TGTGCCAGCAGTTACACCCGACTAGCGGGGACGCAGTATTTT. Amino acid sequence: CASSYTRLAGTQYF.